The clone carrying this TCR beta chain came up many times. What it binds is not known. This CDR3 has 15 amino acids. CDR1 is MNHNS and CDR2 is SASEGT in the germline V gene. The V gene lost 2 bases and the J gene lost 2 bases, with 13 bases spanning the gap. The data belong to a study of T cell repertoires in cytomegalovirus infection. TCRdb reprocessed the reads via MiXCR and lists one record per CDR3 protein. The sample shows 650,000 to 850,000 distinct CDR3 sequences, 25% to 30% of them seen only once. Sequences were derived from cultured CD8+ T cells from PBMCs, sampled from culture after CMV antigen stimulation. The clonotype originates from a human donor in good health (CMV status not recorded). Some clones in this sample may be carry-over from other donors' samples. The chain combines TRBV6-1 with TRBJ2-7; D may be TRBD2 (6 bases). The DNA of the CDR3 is TGTGCCAGCAGTGAAAGTGGGACTTCCACCTACGAGCAGTACGTC. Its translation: CASSESGTSTYEQYV.